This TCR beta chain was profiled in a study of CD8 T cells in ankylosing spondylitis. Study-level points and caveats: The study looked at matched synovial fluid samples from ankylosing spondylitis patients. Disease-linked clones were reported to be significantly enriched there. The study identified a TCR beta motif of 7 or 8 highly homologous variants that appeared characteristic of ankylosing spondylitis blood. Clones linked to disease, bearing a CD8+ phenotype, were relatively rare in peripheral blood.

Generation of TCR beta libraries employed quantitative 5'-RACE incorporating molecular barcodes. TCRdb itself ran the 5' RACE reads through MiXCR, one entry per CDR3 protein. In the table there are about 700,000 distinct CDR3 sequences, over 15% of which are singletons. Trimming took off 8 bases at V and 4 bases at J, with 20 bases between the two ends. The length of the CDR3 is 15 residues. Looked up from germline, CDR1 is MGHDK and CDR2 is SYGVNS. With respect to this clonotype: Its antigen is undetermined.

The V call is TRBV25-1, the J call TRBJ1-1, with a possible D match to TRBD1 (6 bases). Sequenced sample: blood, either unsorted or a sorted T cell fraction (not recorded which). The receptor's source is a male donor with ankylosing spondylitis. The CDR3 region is CASRGVRGSSTEAFF. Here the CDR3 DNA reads TGTGCCAGCCGTGGGGTCAGGGGATCAAGCACTGAAGCTTTCTTT.